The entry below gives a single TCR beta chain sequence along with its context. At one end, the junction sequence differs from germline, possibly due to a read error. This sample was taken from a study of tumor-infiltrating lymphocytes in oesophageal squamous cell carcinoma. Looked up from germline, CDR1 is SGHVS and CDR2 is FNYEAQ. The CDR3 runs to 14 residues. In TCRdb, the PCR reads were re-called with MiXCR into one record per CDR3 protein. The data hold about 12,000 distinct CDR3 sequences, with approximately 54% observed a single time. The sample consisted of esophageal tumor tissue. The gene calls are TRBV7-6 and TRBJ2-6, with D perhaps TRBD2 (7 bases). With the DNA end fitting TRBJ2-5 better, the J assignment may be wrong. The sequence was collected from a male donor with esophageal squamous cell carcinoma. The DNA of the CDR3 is TGTGCTAGCAGCTTCGGGGGGCTAGGGGAGACCCAGTACTTC. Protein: CASSFGGLGETQYF.